This T cell receptor (beta chain) comes out of a study of a mutant IDH1 vaccine in newly diagnosed glioma. Study as a whole: Treated patients had a mean age of about 44 years and an approximately 60% male, around 38% female split.

This clone came up a few times. Antigen unknown. Measured with immunoSEQ multiplex PCR; TCRdb has only the in-frame clones, and not every one. This table has over 50,000 clones, about 87% appearing once. Indicated time point: week 23, last vaccination. Vaccination comprised doses that each held 300 ug of mutant IDH1 20-mer peptide, plus topical imiquimod. Trimming removed 5 bases from V and 1 base from J; junction bases left unmatched: 3. Looked up from germline, CDR1 is SEHNR and CDR2 is FQNEAQ (reference sequence). This CDR3 region has 15 residues. The sample here was PBMCs, taken from a glioma patient whose treatment included an IDH1 peptide vaccine. This chain joins TRBV7-9 and TRBJ2-2; the match to TRBD1 covers 8 bases. This receptor was identified in a man aged 18 to 29 with glioma. CDR3 in amino acids: CASSPGTGNTGELFF. For the CDR3, the DNA is TGTGCCAGCAGCCCAGGGACAGGGAACACCGGGGAGCTGTTTTTT. The full variable domain, in which reference TRBV7-9 and TRBJ2-2 provide the parts outside the CDR3, is DTGVSQNPRHKITKRGQNVTFRCDPISEHNRLYWYRQTLGQGPEFLTYFQNEAQLEKSRLLSDRFSAERPKGSFSTLEIQRTEQGDSAMYLCASSPGTGNTGELFFGEGSRLTVL.